This is a list of T cell receptor beta chains from one sample in a study of control samples from healthy donors and cancer patients. The assay was immunoSEQ multiplex PCR, and TCRdb's table has in-frame clones only and misses some. The repertoire includes around 120,000 clones, more than 75% of them detected once, and about 8.7% sits in the top ten. Sequencing input: blood. These receptors all stem from a man aged 35 to 55 in good health. The conserved cysteine and the conserved F or W are not part of the CDR3 here.

v_call	j_call	cdr3_aa
TRBV5-1	TRBJ2-3	ASSPTGQGGTDTQY
TRBV9	TRBJ1-2	ASSVWSQGNYGYT
TRBV18	TRBJ1-6	ASSPRNRGGSYNSPLH
TRBV13	TRBJ2-2	ASSLLQGGNGELF
TRBV27	TRBJ1-1	ASRITANRNTEAF
TRBV21-1	TRBJ2-5	ASSTDSIPTSGVHWTQY
TRBV7-9	TRBJ2-2	ASSIGSANTGELF
TRBV30	TRBJ2-5	AWSVLPQETQY
TRBV25-1	TRBJ1-3	ASRSTSGNTIY
TRBV6-6	TRBJ2-5	ASSSGQGETQY